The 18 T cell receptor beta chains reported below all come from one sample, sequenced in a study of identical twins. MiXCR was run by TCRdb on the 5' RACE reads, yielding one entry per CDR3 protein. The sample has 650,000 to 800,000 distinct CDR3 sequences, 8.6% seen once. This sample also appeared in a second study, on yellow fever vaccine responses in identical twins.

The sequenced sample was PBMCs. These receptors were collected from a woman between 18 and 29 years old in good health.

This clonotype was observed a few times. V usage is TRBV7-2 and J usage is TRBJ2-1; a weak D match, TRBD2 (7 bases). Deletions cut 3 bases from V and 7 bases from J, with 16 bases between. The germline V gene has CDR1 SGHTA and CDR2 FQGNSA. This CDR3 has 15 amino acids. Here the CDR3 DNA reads TGTGCCAGCAGCTTGCGGGCGGGGGCATGGAATGAGCAGTTCTTC. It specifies CASSLRAGAWNEQFF.

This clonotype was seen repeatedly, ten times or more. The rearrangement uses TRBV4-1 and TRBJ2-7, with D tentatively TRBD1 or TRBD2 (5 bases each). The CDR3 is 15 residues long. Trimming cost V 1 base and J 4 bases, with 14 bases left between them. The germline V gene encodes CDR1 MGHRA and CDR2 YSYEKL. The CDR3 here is CASSQVGTGYYEQYF. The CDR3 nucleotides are TGCGCCAGCAGCCAAGTCGGGACGGGCTATTACGAGCAGTACTTC.

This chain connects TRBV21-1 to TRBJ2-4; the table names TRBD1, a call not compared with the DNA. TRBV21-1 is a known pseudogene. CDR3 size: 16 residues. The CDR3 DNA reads TGTGCCACCCCCCACAGGGCCAGATTAGCCAAAAACATTCAGTACTTC. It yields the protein CATPHRARLAKNIQYF.

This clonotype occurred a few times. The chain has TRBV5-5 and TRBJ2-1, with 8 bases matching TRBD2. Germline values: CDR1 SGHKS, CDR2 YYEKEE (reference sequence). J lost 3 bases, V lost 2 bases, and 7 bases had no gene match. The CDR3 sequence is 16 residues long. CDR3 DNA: TGTGCCAGCAGCTTACCGGGACTAGGGATCTACAATGAGCAGTTCTTC. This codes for CASSLPGLGIYNEQFF.

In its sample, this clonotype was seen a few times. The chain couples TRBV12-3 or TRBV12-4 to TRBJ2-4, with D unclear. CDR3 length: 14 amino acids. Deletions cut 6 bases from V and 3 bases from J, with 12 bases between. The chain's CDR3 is CASRSPYRKNIQYF. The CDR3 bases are TGTGCCAGCAGGTCACCCTACCGCAAAAACATTCAGTACTTC.

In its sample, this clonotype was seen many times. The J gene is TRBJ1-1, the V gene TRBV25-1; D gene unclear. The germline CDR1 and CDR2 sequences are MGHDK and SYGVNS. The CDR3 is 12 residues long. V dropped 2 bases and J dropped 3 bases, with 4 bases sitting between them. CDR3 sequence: CASSEGYTEAFF. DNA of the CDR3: TGTGCCAGCAGTGAAGGGTACACTGAAGCTTTCTTT.

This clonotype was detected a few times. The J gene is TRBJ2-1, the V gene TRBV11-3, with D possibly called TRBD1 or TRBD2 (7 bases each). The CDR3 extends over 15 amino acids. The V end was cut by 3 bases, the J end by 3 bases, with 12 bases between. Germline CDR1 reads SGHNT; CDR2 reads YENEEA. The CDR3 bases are TGTGCCAGCAGCTTGGGAGGGGGCATCTACAATGAGCAGTTCTTC. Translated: CASSLGGGIYNEQFF. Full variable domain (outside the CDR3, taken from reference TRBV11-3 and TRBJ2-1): EAGVVQSPRYKIIEKKQPVAFWCNPISGHNTLYWYLQNLGQGPELLIRYENEEAVDDSQLPKDRFSAERLKGVDSTLKIQPAELGDSAVYLCASSLGGGIYNEQFFGPGTRLTVL.

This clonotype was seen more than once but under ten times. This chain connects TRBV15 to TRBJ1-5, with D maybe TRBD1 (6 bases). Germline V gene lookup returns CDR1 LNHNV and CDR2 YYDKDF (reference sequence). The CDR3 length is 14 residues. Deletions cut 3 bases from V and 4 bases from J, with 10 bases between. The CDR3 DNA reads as TGTGCCACCAGCAGTAGGGGGGCGAATCAGCCCCAGCATTTT. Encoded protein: CATSSRGANQPQHF.

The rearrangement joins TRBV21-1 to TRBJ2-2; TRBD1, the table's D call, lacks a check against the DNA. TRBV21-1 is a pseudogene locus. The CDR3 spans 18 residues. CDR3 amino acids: CASSKVGTVEMDTGELFF. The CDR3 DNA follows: TGTGCCAGCAGCAAAGTAGGGACAGTGGAAATGGACACCGGGGAGCTGTTTTTT.

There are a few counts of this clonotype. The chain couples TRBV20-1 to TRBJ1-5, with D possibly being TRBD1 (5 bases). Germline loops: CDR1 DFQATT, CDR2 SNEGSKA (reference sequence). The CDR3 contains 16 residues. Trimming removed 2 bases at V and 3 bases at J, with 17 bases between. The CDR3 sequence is CSARSHAGWSNQPQHF. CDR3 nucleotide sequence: TGCAGTGCTAGATCCCATGCAGGGTGGTCCAATCAGCCCCAGCATTTT.

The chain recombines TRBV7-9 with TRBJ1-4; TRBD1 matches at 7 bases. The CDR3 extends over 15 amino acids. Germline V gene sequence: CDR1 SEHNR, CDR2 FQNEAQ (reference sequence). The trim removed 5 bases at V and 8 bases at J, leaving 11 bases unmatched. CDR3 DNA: TGTGCCAGCAGCCCCCGGACAGGCTTCGACGAAAAACTGTTTTTT. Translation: CASSPRTGFDEKLFF.

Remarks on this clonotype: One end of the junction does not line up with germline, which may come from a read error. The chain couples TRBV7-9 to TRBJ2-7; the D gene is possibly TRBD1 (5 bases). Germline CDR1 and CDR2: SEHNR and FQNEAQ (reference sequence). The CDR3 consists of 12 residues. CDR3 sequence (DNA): TGTGCCAGAAGCTACAGGACCTACGAGCAGTACTTC. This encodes CARSYRTYEQYF.

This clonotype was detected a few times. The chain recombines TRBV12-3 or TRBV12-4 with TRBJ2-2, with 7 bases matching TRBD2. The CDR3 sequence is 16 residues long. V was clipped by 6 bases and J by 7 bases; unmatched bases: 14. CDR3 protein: CASSRTGPTGGGELFF. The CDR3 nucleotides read TGTGCCAGCAGCCGAACCGGGCCAACGGGGGGCGGGGAGCTGTTTTTT.

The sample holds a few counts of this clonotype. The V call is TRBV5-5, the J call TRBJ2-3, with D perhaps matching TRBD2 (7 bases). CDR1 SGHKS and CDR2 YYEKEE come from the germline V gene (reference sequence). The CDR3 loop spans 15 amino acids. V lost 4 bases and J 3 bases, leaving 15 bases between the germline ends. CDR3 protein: CASSLGGPGTDTQYF. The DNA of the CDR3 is TGTGCCAGCAGCCTGGGGGGGCCCGGAACAGATACGCAGTATTTT.

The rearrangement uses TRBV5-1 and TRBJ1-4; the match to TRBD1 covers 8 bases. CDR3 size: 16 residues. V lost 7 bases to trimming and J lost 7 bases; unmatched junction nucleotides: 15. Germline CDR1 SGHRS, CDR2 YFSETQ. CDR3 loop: CASAVGPRQGAEKLFF. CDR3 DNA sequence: TGCGCCAGCGCGGTGGGACCTCGGCAGGGGGCTGAAAAACTGTTTTTT.

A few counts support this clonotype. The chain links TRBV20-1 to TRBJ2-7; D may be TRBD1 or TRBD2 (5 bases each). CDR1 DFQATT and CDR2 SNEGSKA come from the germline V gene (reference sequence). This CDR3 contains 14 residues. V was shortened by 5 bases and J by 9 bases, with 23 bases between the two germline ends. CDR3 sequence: CSAVPGNLPGGQYF. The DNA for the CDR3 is TGCAGTGCTGTCCCGGGAAATCTCCCTGGGGGGCAGTACTTC.

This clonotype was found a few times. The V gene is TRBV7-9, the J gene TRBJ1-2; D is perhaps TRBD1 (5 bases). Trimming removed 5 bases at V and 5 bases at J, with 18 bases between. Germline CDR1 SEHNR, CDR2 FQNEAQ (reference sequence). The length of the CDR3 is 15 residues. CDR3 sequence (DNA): TGTGCCAGCAGCCCGGAATCCGGGACCGTATATGGCTACACCTTC. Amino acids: CASSPESGTVYGYTF.

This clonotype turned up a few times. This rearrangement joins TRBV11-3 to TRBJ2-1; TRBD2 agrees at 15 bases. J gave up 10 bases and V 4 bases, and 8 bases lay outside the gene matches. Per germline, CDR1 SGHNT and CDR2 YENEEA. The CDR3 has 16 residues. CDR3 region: CASSSRRTSGGGEQFF. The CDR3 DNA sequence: TGTGCCAGCAGCTCACGGAGGACTAGCGGGGGGGGGGAGCAGTTCTTC.